This T cell receptor (beta chain) derives from a study of blood T cell repertoires in COVID-19. Study-wide context: Acute-phase and convalescent COVID-19 samples originated in the United States, Italy and Spain. Sources were T cells, B-cell-depleted T cells, or PBMCs; the material itself was cDNA or gDNA.

Germline lookup yields CDR1 MNHEY and CDR2 SMNVEV (reference sequence). V was pared by 5 bases and J by 5 bases, with 11 bases of the junction left unmatched. This CDR3 comprises 17 residues. Sequenced by immunoSEQ multiplex PCR; TCRdb stores in-frame clones only, minus some. Found here are about half a million clones, about 85% of them singletons; the top ten hold approximately 8%. Symptom resolution, clearance, or two negative PCRs marked donors in Cohort 3 as recovered. The receptor was isolated from a woman aged 55-69 years who had recovered from COVID-19. The gene calls are TRBV27 and TRBJ2-7; 14 positions match TRBD2. Sequencing used PBMCs or T cells enriched from blood (not recorded which). The DNA of the CDR3 is TGTGCCAGCAGTCCTAAAATTCCGGGACTAGCGGGAGACGAGCAGTACTTC. It yields the protein CASSPKIPGLAGDEQYF.